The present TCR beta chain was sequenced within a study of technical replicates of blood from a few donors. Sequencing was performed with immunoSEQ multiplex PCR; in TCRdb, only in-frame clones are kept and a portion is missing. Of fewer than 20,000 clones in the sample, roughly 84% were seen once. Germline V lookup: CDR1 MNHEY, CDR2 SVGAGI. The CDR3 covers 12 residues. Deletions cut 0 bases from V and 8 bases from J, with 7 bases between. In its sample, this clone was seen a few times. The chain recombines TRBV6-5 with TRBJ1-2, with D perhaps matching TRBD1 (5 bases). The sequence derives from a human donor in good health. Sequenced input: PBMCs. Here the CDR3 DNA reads TGTGCCAGCAGTTACTCAGGGGCCGGCTACACCTTC. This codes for CASSYSGAGYTF.